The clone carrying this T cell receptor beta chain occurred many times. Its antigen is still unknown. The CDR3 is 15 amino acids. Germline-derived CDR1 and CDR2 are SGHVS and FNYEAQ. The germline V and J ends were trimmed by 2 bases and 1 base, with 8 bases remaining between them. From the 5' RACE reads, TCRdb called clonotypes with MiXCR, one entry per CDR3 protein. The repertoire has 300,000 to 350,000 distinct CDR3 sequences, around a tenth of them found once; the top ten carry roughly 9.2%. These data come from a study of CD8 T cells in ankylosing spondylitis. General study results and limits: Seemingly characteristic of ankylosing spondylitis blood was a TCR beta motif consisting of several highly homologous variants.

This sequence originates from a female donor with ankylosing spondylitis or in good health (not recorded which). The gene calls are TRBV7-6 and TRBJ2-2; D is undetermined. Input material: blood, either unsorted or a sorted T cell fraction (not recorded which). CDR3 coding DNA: TGTGCCAGCAGCTTAAAATCAGGGAACACCGGGGAGCTGTTTTTT. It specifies CASSLKSGNTGELFF. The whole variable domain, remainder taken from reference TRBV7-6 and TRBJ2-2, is GAGVSQSPRYKVTKRGQDVALRCDPISGHVSLYWYRQALGQGPEFLTYFNYEAQQDKSGLPNDRFSAERPEGSISTLTIQRTEQRDSAMYRCASSLKSGNTGELFFGEGSRLTVL.